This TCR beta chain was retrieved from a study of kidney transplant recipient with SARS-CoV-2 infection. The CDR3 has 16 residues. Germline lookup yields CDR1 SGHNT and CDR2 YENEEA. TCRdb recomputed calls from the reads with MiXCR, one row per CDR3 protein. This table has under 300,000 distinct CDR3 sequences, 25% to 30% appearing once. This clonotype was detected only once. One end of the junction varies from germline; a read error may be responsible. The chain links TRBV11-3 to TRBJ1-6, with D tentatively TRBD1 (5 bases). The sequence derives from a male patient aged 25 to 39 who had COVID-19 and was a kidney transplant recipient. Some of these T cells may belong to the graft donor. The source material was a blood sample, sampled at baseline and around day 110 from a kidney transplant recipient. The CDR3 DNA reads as TGTGTCAGCAGCTCCCGGGGGGAGAGAAGAAATTCACCCCTCCACTTT. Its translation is CVSSSRGERRNSPLHF.